This entry concerns a single TCR beta chain. Its binding antigen is unknown. It has no much larger one-base neighbor in the sample; base qualities were not kept. The data derive from a study of cytomegalovirus exposure and HLA in healthy donors (TCRdb year 2017). Notes on the research overall: An earlier analysis of fewer than 750 of the donors reported 276 Gb of sequence data and around 100 million unique TCR beta sequences obtained from some 170 million T cells. A later analysis re-examined previously published TCR beta repertoires from hundreds of donors and added high-resolution HLA genotyping to investigate patterns of TCR occurrence. Along with the approximately 650-subject first cohort, a separate validation cohort of around 120 different subjects was used. Typing coverage differed by locus: A, B, C, DRB1 and DQB1 were typed in about 629-630 donors, DQA1 in approximately 520, DPA1 in around 600, and DPB1 in approximately 450. Genome-wide SNP genotypes for about three fifths of the roughly 700 donors were used in a later genetic analysis, which treated that subset as a discovery cohort. Around 330 gigabases of sequencing data and around 85 million unique TCR sequences made up an early release that covered nearly 650 HLA-typed donors. The later analysis used no new phenotypic data to find candidate immune exposures, relying instead on TCR beta sequences and their occurrence across donors. Among about 370 genotyped donors of the cohort, an average of around 220,000 unique TCR beta nucleotide sequences was sequenced per donor, of which about 18% were non-productive. To predict cytomegalovirus infection status, the study combined high-throughput TCR immunosequencing, statistical association of individual TCRs with disease status, and machine learning. Class I and class II HLA loci were covered by the typing at four-digit resolution. Every repertoire in the discovery cohort had been generated on one and the same sequencing platform. Alongside the repertoire data, information on donor age, sex, ethnicity and CMV serostatus was compiled. The study aimed to test whether signatures of past pathogen exposure could be identified by cataloging public T cell receptors. Five DR-DQ haplotypes were treated as single units for association and clustering because of strong linkage in the cohort. The T cell repertoires of around 670 subjects were profiled by immunosequencing and related to cytomegalovirus serostatus. Among the roughly 400 genotyped donors, roughly 80% belonged to the genetic ancestry cluster associated with self-reported Caucasian donors. In an earlier analysis of several hundred of the donors, high-throughput TCR beta sequencing was used to judge whether each TCR beta V gene segment behaved as functional or pseudogenic.

The cohort comprised around 700 healthy bone marrow donors. At the time of sampling, all cohort members were nominally healthy, though unrecorded immune exposures were likely present. The donor tested CMV seropositive, placing the donor among the 289 seropositive members of the cohort. Every donor gave a peripheral blood sample, and the peripheral blood mononuclear cells from that sample were used for TCR beta sequencing. The Qiagen DNeasy Blood Extraction Kit was used to extract genomic DNA from the blood cell samples. Findings and caveats that apply to the study as a whole: An association between a missense DCLRE1C variant and V-gene and J-gene trimming of TCR beta chains was found in a later genetic analysis and replicated in an independent cohort. A cluster of highly shared sequence variants was judged likely to be a technical artifact of the sequencing pipeline. Cytomegalovirus status was reported to be diagnosed by the classifier with high specificity and sensitivity in both the original and validation cohorts. Linkage disequilibrium might explain the correlated functional status among segregating V segments, but an unknown experimental factor could not be ruled out. CMV serostatus was the only immune exposure information available for the cohort. In a later analysis, the rate of TCR association differed among HLA loci, with DRB1 alleles having the most associated TCRs and HLA-C alleles having the fewest. A later analysis found that most CMV-associated TCR beta chains appeared HLA-restricted, with HLA associations seemingly driven largely by CMV exposure. While some public TCRs were present in many individuals, most TCR sequences turned up only very rarely across donors. A further reported finding was that TCR beta sequences accurately predicted the HLA-A and HLA-B alleles for most subjects in the first cohort. In vitro tests confirmed that a few of the cytomegalovirus-associated TCR beta chains recognize cytomegalovirus antigens. The study listed 164 TCR beta chains as associated with cytomegalovirus. In an earlier analysis of approximately 590 of the donors, most TCR beta V segments appeared in productive rearrangements about 87% or about 30% of the time, broadly matching IMGT annotations. Presence/absence analyses assumed roughly uniform sequencing depth across donors, an assumption that may not hold. When HLA alleles, especially DR and DQ, strongly co-occurred, attributing TCR associations to individual alleles was difficult. Because some donors lacked HLA typing at each locus, the association tests relied only on the typed subset. Some IMGT-functional V segments, including TRBV6-2 and TRBV6-3, could not be distinguished by the 87-base-pair reads and were therefore excluded. A later analysis associated 16,951 TCR beta sequences with specific HLA alleles at a false discovery rate of 0.05. In a later analysis, HLA-associated TCR beta chains were found to be more clonally expanded and to have lower generation probabilities than equally common non-associated chains. Several of the top co-occurrence clusters appeared to be linked to parvovirus B19, influenza, CMV and Epstein-Barr virus, according to a later analysis. According to a later genetic analysis, donors in an Asian-associated ancestry cluster had fewer N-insertions in productive TCRs than the roughly 660-donor mean. Because counts were too low, seventeen rarely observed V segments, including chromosome 9 orphons, were left out of the earlier analysis of 500 to 750 of the donors. This cohort had only TCR beta chains sequenced, and the lack of alpha or paired-chain data limited which features could be detected. The authors suggested that the approach could potentially be generalized to other disease states and immunological phenotypes.

Receptor libraries were prepared by the immunoSEQ multiplex PCR assay. For the multiplex PCR, a mixture combining 60 forward primers for TCR Vbeta segments and 13 reverse primers for TCR Jbeta segments was used. The CDR3 region of rearranged TCR beta genes was amplified from genomic DNA by a multiplex PCR assay. The amplified TCR beta libraries were sequenced on the Illumina HiSeq System as 87-base-pair reads. The study's own analysis went as follows. A later analysis tallied approximately 87 million unique TCR beta chains across the 610 or so repertoires, and approximately 9.9 million of those chains were shared by two or more donors. To remove PCR and sequencing errors, raw reads were error-corrected and collapsed into unique sequences using a nearest-neighbor algorithm that merged closely related sequences. V, D and J gene segments were assigned by aligning CDR3 sequences to IMGT reference sequences. For a sequence to be retained, a match of at least six nucleotides to both a V gene segment and a J gene segment was required. A rearrangement counted as productive if the CDR3 had no stop codons and remained in frame with V and J, and every other rearrangement counted as non-productive. Following IMGT convention, CDR3 was defined as the stretch from the second conserved V-encoded cysteine up to the conserved J-encoded phenylalanine. In an earlier analysis of around 540 of the donors, sequences lacking an unambiguous match to a single V gene segment were excluded. An earlier analysis of a few hundred of the donors called V segments functional above 56.7% productive rearrangements and segregating when the between-donor standard deviation exceeded 5%. A statistical classification framework was built to diagnose cytomegalovirus status from the catalog of TCR beta chain sequences. V and J gene assignment, in a later analysis, came from comparing TCR nucleotide sequences with IMGT/GENE-DB human TR gene sequences. In a later analysis, CDR3 sequences and most-parsimonious VDJ recombination scenarios were assigned using the TCRdist pipeline. In a later analysis, each TCR beta chain was defined by its CDR3 amino acid sequence together with its V-gene family, and reads lacking a unique V-gene family were excluded. A later analysis removed over 500 highly shared, low-generation-probability nucleotide sequences to deal with suspected cross-contamination and a sequencing artifact. A later analysis calculated a clonal expansion index for each public chain from normalized within-repertoire ranks of inferred template counts. Generation probabilities in a later analysis came from a VDJ recombination model fitted to out-of-frame rearrangements, and those results were checked against IGoR. In a later analysis, hypergeometric tests were used to score TCR-TCR, TCR-HLA and TCR-CMV co-occurrence, with a repertoire-size bias correction applied to TCR pairs. In a later analysis, false discovery rates were estimated by permuting HLA or CMV assignments 20 times. In a later analysis, co-occurring TCRs were grouped with DBSCAN, and TCRdist sequence similarity was added when clustering was performed within HLA-allele-positive subsets. Co-occurrence clustering excluded repertoires with fewer than 30,000 or more than 120,000 public chains, plus five with anomalous nucleotide sharing. The table was pulled from immuneACCESS by TCRdb, which kept in-frame rearrangements only. Such tables lose some clones; where checked, under half of the loss comes from unresolved V genes, and the rest has no known cause. That table gives V, J and clone size, and the DNA gave D and trimming. The sample table holds under 200,000 clones, of which 68% were seen once. The ten largest make up about 2.5% of the sample.

V and J are trimmed by 4 bases and 0 bases, and the gene matches miss 0 bases of the junction. Its CDR3 holds 14 amino acids, cysteine through phenylalanine. This entry keeps only the CDR3 DNA: 42 bases, framed from base 1. The germline V gene (reference sequence) sets CDR1 to LNHDA and CDR2 to SQIVND. Material: PBMCs. The sequence came from a woman aged 40 to 55 in good health and CMV-seropositive. The chain employs TRBV19 and TRBJ2-7; 10 bases in the junction line up with TRBD2. The CDR3 amino acid sequence is: CASSTSGSSYEQYF. The nucleotides read TGTGCCAGTAGTACTAGCGGGAGCTCCTACGAGCAGTACTTC.